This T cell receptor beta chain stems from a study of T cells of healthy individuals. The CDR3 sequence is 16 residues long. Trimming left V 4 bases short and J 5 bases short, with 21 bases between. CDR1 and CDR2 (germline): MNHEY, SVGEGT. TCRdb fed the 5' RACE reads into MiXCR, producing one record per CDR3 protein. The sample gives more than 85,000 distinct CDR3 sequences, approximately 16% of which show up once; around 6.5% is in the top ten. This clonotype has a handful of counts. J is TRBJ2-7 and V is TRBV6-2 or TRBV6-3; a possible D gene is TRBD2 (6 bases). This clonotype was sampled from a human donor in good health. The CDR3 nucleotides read TGTGCCAGCAGTTTATTGCGGGACCTCAGATTCAACGAGCAGTACTTC. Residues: CASSLLRDLRFNEQYF.